This T cell receptor beta chain was found in a study of blood T cell repertoires in COVID-19. The CDR3 runs 13 residues. V dropped 7 bases and J dropped 5; count of bases not matched to a gene: 6. The germline gives CDR1 MDHEN, CDR2 SYDVKM. Some clones are missing from TCRdb's copy, which holds only in-frame ones; the method was immunoSEQ multiplex PCR. Among 350,000 to 400,000 clones listed, about 90% were seen once. The sequencing input was PBMCs or T cells enriched from blood (not recorded which). The sequence derives from a woman in her 30s who had recovered from COVID-19. V and J are TRBV28 and TRBJ2-7; TRBD1 matches 9 bases. CDR3 loop: CASTAGQGDEQYF. The CDR3 DNA follows: TGTGCCAGCACGGCGGGACAGGGCGACGAGCAGTACTTC.